These T cell receptor beta chains were read from a single sample in a study of shared T cell receptors in the human thymus. Produced via immunoSEQ multiplex PCR; TCRdb's table is partial and in-frame only. This table holds approximately 760,000 clones, over 75% found once. In addition, the sample was reused for a study of human thymus T cells.

Specimen: thymocytes. The receptors were sampled from a girl less than two years old with a congenital heart defect. Both conserved end residues are trimmed from each CDR3. Fields, in order: CDR3 protein, J gene, V gene.

CDR3: ASSLSRDQPQH; J: TRBJ1-5; V: TRBV28
CDR3: ASSQARDRGGGYT; J: TRBJ1-2; V: TRBV4-1
CDR3: ASSLAGNQPQH; J: TRBJ1-5; V: TRBV5-8
CDR3: ASSHRGPPDTEAF; J: TRBJ1-1; V: TRBV27
CDR3: ASRPGQGNQPQH; J: TRBJ1-5; V: TRBV5-1
CDR3: ASSLKRGEETQY; J: TRBJ2-5; V: TRBV27
CDR3: ASSQASTGGSSYNEQF; J: TRBJ2-1; V: TRBV4-3
CDR3: AIKRAGEKNEQF; J: TRBJ2-1; V: TRBV2
CDR3: ASSSPEGQGAFDRYNEQF; J: TRBJ2-1; V: TRBV7-6
CDR3: ASSLGGQETQY; J: TRBJ2-5; V: TRBV7-9
CDR3: ASSPLTGRQNSPLH; J: TRBJ1-6; V: TRBV28
CDR3: ASSFMGLAGGETQY; J: TRBJ2-5; V: TRBV28
CDR3: ASSDERSNQPQH; J: TRBJ1-5; V: TRBV9
CDR3: SVETGKEYGYT; J: TRBJ1-2; V: TRBV29-1
CDR3: ASSHTNRGRTEAF; J: TRBJ1-1; V: TRBV4-1
CDR3: ASSLGQSAYEQY; J: TRBJ2-7; V: TRBV7-2
CDR3: ASSWGGSPLH; J: TRBJ1-6; V: TRBV27
CDR3: ASSQHTGEAYEQY; J: TRBJ2-7; V: TRBV28
CDR3: ASSSGGFSEAF; J: TRBJ1-1; V: TRBV5-1
CDR3: AWSVFAGKVRSYNEQF; J: TRBJ2-1; V: TRBV30
CDR3: ARSDRNPRGYTEAF; J: TRBJ1-1; V: TRBV7-5
CDR3: ATYRGSYEQY; J: TRBJ2-7; V: TRBV6-5
CDR3: ASQPRTGDQPQH; J: TRBJ1-5; V: TRBV19
CDR3: ASSSVAGSSNEQF; J: TRBJ2-1; V: TRBV7-3
CDR3: ASSIPRSGANVLT; J: TRBJ2-6; V: TRBV19
CDR3: AVRDRGTGGYT; J: TRBJ1-2; V: TRBV6-1
CDR3: ASSALTWRGRDEQF; J: TRBJ2-1; V: TRBV5-8
CDR3: ASDSSSNYGYT; J: TRBJ1-2; V: TRBV6-1
CDR3: ASSQPKGAIHSGANVLT; J: TRBJ2-6; V: TRBV14
CDR3: AISVARTVGAYNSPLH; J: TRBJ1-6; V: TRBV10-3
CDR3: ASSTGLAEYNEQF; J: TRBJ2-1; V: TRBV5-1
CDR3: ASSLTGPRNTIY; J: TRBJ1-3; V: TRBV5-6
CDR3: ASSARAAKQEGASPLH; J: TRBJ1-6; V: TRBV25-1
CDR3: ASSEVPPSSPSDNEQF; J: TRBJ2-1; V: TRBV2
CDR3: ASSSMGGAYEQY; J: TRBJ2-7; V: TRBV27
CDR3: ASSSSWGGRVGEAF; J: TRBJ1-1; V: TRBV7-8
CDR3: ASSHYSGDPPKNYGYT; J: TRBJ1-2; V: TRBV7-6
CDR3: ASSCPRGTEAF; J: TRBJ1-1; V: TRBV25-1
CDR3: ASSRGTTNEKLF; J: TRBJ1-4; V: TRBV7-9
CDR3: ASSFLSGRGATKTSTDTQY; J: TRBJ2-3; V: TRBV5-1
CDR3: ASSEGHPGYNEQF; J: TRBJ2-1; V: TRBV2
CDR3: ASSLEYIQGAAGELF; J: TRBJ2-2; V: TRBV11-2
CDR3: ASSKTGGTSYGYT; J: TRBJ1-2; V: TRBV6-5
CDR3: SARNEQF; J: TRBJ2-1; V: TRBV20-1